Below, 21 T cell receptor beta chains from the same sample are listed, as sequenced in a study of identical twins. TCRdb processed the 5' RACE reads anew with MiXCR; each CDR3 protein has one entry. The data contain under 250,000 distinct CDR3 sequences, less than 8% of them seen just once; the ten biggest clones take up just under 2%. The sample was also reused in another study, on yellow fever vaccine responses in identical twins.

Input material: memory (CD45RO+) T cells sorted from blood. The receptors were sampled from a woman aged 18-29 years in good health.

This clonotype came up a few times. This chain joins TRBV12-5 and TRBJ1-2; D remains ambiguous. This CDR3 is built from 13 residues. Germline lookup yields CDR1 LGHNT and CDR2 FRNRAP. V dropped 1 base and J dropped 1 base, with 4 bases sitting between them. CDR3 in amino acids: CASGLDNNYGYTF. The CDR3 coding sequence is TGTGCTAGTGGTTTGGACAATAACTATGGCTACACCTTC.

This clonotype was detected ten times or more. The chain uses TRBV12-3 or TRBV12-4 and TRBJ2-7; D may match TRBD1 or TRBD2 (5 bases each). The V gene lost 5 bases and the J gene lost 6 bases, with 17 bases spanning the gap. This CDR3 spans 14 amino acids. The CDR3 nucleotides are TGTGCCAGCAGTCCCAGCAGTAGTGGGGGCGAGCAGTACTTC. Protein sequence: CASSPSSSGGEQYF.

This CDR3 reads CAISESQGRQPQHF. DNA for the CDR3: TGTGCCATCAGTGAGAGTCAGGGTAGACAGCCCCAGCATTTT. The V and J genes are TRBV10-3 and TRBJ1-5; perhaps TRBD1 as D (5 bases). In germline, CDR1 is ENHRY, CDR2 SYGVKD. V lost 2 bases, J lost 7 bases, and 12 bases lay in between. The CDR3 loop spans 14 amino acids.

This clonotype was detected ten times or more. This chain uses TRBV29-1 with TRBJ2-2; D possibly uses TRBD1 or TRBD2 (5 bases each). Trimming cost V 6 bases and J 5 bases, with 16 bases left between them. Germline loops: CDR1 SQVTM, CDR2 ANQGSEA. The CDR3 is 14 residues long. Here the CDR3 reads CSVQPSGGTGELFF. Here the CDR3 DNA reads TGCAGCGTACAACCCTCTGGGGGAACCGGGGAGCTGTTTTTT.

Only a few counts were recorded for this clonotype. The chain uses TRBV6-2 or TRBV6-3 and TRBJ2-1, with a possible D match to TRBD1 (6 bases). Germline CDR1 MNHEY, CDR2 SVGEGT. The CDR3 consists of 12 residues. The V and J ends lost 10 bases and 6 bases respectively, with 13 bases between them. The CDR3 loop reads CATLGQGNEQFF. The CDR3 DNA is TGTGCCACCTTGGGACAAGGCAATGAGCAGTTCTTC.

This clonotype was detected only once. The chain uses TRBV27 and TRBJ2-7; no definite D call. Trimming removed 3 bases at V and 6 bases at J, with 12 bases between. Germline CDR1 is MNHEY and CDR2 is SMNVEV (reference sequence). This CDR3 is built from 13 residues. CDR3 DNA sequence: TGTGCCAGCAGTTTGAGGCGGAGCTTCGAGCAGTACTTC. Encoded protein: CASSLRRSFEQYF.

The chain joins TRBV5-1 to TRBJ2-3, with TRBD1 identical over 8 bases. Germline V lookup: CDR1 SGHRS, CDR2 YFSETQ. This CDR3 region has 15 residues. V was pared by 0 bases and J by 10 bases, with 10 bases of the junction left unmatched. For the CDR3, the DNA is TGCGCCAGCAGCTTGGTACAGGGGGAGTGGGCAGCGCAGTATTTT. This codes for CASSLVQGEWAAQYF.

The V call is TRBV7-2, the J call TRBJ2-7, with 7 bases lining up with TRBD1. J gave up 3 bases and V 3 bases, and 8 bases lay outside the gene matches. Germline V CDR1 and CDR2: SGHTA, FQGNSA. The CDR3 has 15 residues. The CDR3 sequence is CASSFSGQKVYEQYF. DNA for the CDR3: TGTGCCAGCAGCTTCTCGGGACAGAAGGTCTACGAGCAGTACTTC.

This clonotype showed up many times. The chain has TRBV7-2 and TRBJ2-1; 15 nucleotides align to TRBD2. Germline CDR1 reads SGHTA; CDR2 reads FQGNSA. J was trimmed by 7 bases and V by 1 base; bases with no gene match: 5. This CDR3 has 17 residues. The CDR3 loop is CASSLGMGTSGRNEQFF. The CDR3, as DNA: TGTGCCAGCAGCTTAGGGATGGGGACTAGCGGGAGGAATGAGCAGTTCTTC.

V usage is TRBV6-1 and J usage is TRBJ2-7, with a tentative D call TRBD1 (5 bases). CDR3 length equals 13 residues. CDR1 and CDR2 (germline): MNHNS, SASEGT. With 7 bases removed from V and 2 bases from J, the gap between germline ends came to 12 bases. CDR3 amino acids: CASTSQGTYEQYF. The CDR3 bases are TGTGCCAGCACCTCCCAGGGAACCTACGAGCAGTACTTC.

The V call is TRBV7-9, the J call TRBJ2-5; D gene unclear. CDR3 length: 15 amino acids. Germline values: CDR1 SEHNR, CDR2 FQNEAQ (reference sequence). Trimming stripped 1 base from V and 4 bases from J, with 13 bases between. DNA for the CDR3: TGTGCCAGCAGCTTAGTTAAATCTCCGGTAGAGACCCAGTACTTC. It is translated as CASSLVKSPVETQYF.

There are a few counts of this clonotype. The chain combines TRBV20-1 with TRBJ2-7; 7 bases match TRBD2. CDR1 and CDR2 from the germline V gene are DFQATT and SNEGSKA (reference sequence). The CDR3 sequence is 13 residues long. The junction had 9 bases not matched to a gene; V was cut back by 4 bases and J by 6 bases. The CDR3 sequence is CSATDSTGGEQYF. The CDR3 bases are TGCAGTGCTACCGATAGTACGGGGGGCGAGCAGTACTTC.

This clonotype was counted many times. J is TRBJ1-5 and V is TRBV20-1; TRBD1 matches 7 bases. The CDR3 loop spans 14 amino acids. Germline CDR1 DFQATT, CDR2 SNEGSKA (reference sequence). The V gene end was trimmed by 6 bases and the J gene end by 4 bases; junction bases not matched to a gene: 9. CDR3 sequence (DNA): TGCAGTGCCGCTTCCGGACAGGCAAATCAGCCCCAGCATTTT. This gives the protein CSAASGQANQPQHF.

This clonotype has just one count. V usage is TRBV7-3 and J usage is TRBJ2-3; D is ambiguous. Germline V gene data show CDR1 as SGHTA and CDR2 as FQGTGA. This CDR3 contains 14 residues. Trimming removed 2 bases from V and 7 bases from J, with 13 bases in between. CDR3 in amino acids: CASSLPDARYTQYF. The CDR3 DNA is TGTGCCAGCAGCTTACCCGATGCTAGGTATACGCAGTATTTT.

The V call is TRBV4-3, the J call TRBJ2-2, with a weak D call TRBD1 (5 bases). Germline lookup yields CDR1 LGHNA and CDR2 YSLEER. Trimming stripped 0 bases from V and 2 bases from J, with 22 bases between. The CDR3 is 20 residues long. CDR3 in DNA: TGCGCCAGCAGCCAAGATACGGGCGCAGGGTTCGGTGGAAACACCGGGGAGCTGTTTTTT. Protein product: CASSQDTGAGFGGNTGELFF.

There are many counts of this clonotype. The chain has TRBV5-4 and TRBJ1-4, with D possibly TRBD1 on 5 matching bases. The CDR3 length is 14 residues. CDR1 and CDR2 (germline): SGHNT, YYREEE (reference sequence). V lost 4 bases and J lost 8, with 15 bases in between. This CDR3 reads CASSPGGLEEKLFF. CDR3 sequence (DNA): TGTGCCAGCAGCCCCGGGGGACTTGAGGAAAAACTGTTTTTT.

This clonotype was detected a few times. The chain recombines TRBV12-2 with TRBJ1-6; TRBD1, the table's D call, lacks a check against the DNA. TRBV12-2 is an annotated pseudogene. The CDR3 length is 17 residues. The CDR3 DNA is TGTGCAAGTCGCTTAGTGGGTTCGGCGCTTTATAATTCACCCCTCCACTTT. Translated, it gives CASRLVGSALYNSPLHF.

This clonotype appeared many times. The rearrangement joins TRBV7-2 to TRBJ1-4; perhaps TRBD1 as D (6 bases). V dropped 4 bases and J dropped 5 bases, with 14 bases sitting between them. There are 15 residues in the CDR3. The germline V gene has CDR1 SGHTA and CDR2 FQGNSA. CDR3 bases: TGTGCCAGCAGCTCGGCCGGGACAAGAAATGAAAAACTGTTTTTT. Amino acid sequence: CASSSAGTRNEKLFF.

In its sample, this clonotype was seen many times. This chain uses TRBV28 with TRBJ2-5; 7 bases match TRBD1. The ends lost 6 bases at V and 4 bases at J; junction bases unmatched: 8. Germline V gene sequence: CDR1 MDHEN, CDR2 SYDVKM. This CDR3 region has 14 residues. The CDR3 nucleotides read TGTGCCAGCAGAGTTAGACAGGGTAGAGAGACCCAGTACTTC. Amino acid sequence: CASRVRQGRETQYF.

At least ten counts were recorded for this clonotype. The chain recombines TRBV7-9 with TRBJ1-2; tentatively, D is TRBD1 (5 bases). CDR1 is SEHNR, CDR2 FQNEAQ, per germline (reference sequence). This CDR3 spans 15 amino acids. With 1 base removed from V and 3 bases from J, the gap between germline ends came to 12 bases. CDR3 sequence (DNA): TGTGCCAGCAGCTTAGGTTCAGGGCTCGACTATGGCTACACCTTC. Translated: CASSLGSGLDYGYTF.

The rearrangement links TRBV7-2 to TRBJ2-5; D is possibly TRBD2 (5 bases). This CDR3 is built from 17 residues. CDR1 and CDR2 (germline): SGHTA, FQGNSA. V dropped 2 bases and J dropped 4 bases, with 20 bases sitting between them. CDR3 loop: CASSLNGVTSRGETQYF. The CDR3 DNA reads as TGTGCCAGCAGCTTAAATGGAGTAACGTCTCGGGGAGAGACCCAGTACTTC.